These 3 T cell receptor beta chains originate from one sample sequenced in a study of human T cells and chemical hapten exposure. Time point described: patch test 2, 6 weeks after DPC sensitization. Treatment here: therapeutic diphenylcyclopropenone sensitization with weekly scalp DPC. TCRdb reprocessed the RACE reads via MiXCR and lists one record per CDR3 protein. Found here are 90,000 to 110,000 distinct CDR3 sequences, roughly a tenth of them singletons; the top ten hold about 3.1%. The starting material was whole blood, obtained in connection with sensitization to the hapten diphenylcyclopropenone (DPC). These TCRs come from a middle-aged woman with alopecia areata. Some clones in this sample may be carry-over from other donors' samples.

The V gene is TRBV28, the J gene TRBJ1-6; unclear D gene. Trimming took off 7 bases at V and 3 bases at J, with 19 bases between the two ends. Germline values: CDR1 MDHEN, CDR2 SYDVKM. The CDR3 covers 17 residues. As DNA, the CDR3 is TGTGCCAGCACCTCTGTGGGCCTAGCAGACTATAATTCACCCCTCCACTTT. This sequence encodes CASTSVGLADYNSPLHF.

Written as DNA, the CDR3 is TGTGCCAGCACCTCCATCCGGGCGGCGAGCACTGAAGCTTTCTTT. It yields the protein CASTSIRAASTEAFF. The chain is built from TRBV6-2 or TRBV6-3 and TRBJ1-1; no clear D. The germline CDR1 and CDR2 sequences are MNHEY and SVGEGT. The CDR3 totals 15 residues. V was shortened by 7 bases and J by 4 bases, with 19 bases between the two germline ends.

The genes are TRBV25-1 and TRBJ1-5; possible D gene TRBD1, 6 bases. The CDR3 contains 14 residues. Germline V gene sequence: CDR1 MGHDK, CDR2 SYGVNS. V was shortened by 2 bases and J by 7 bases, with 12 bases between the two germline ends. DNA for the CDR3: TGTGCCAGCAGTGAAGCAGGGGTGCGGCAGCCCCAGCATTTT. This encodes CASSEAGVRQPQHF.